This is a list of T cell receptor beta chains from one sample in a study of Ad26.COV2.S vaccination and SARS-CoV-2 variants. Some clones are missing from TCRdb's copy, which holds only in-frame ones; the method was immunoSEQ multiplex PCR. This sample has roughly 420,000 clones, with approximately 92% found just once. The sample here was peripheral blood, taken in a trial of Ad26.COV2.S vaccine versus placebo. Source of these receptors: a person aged 18 to 59 who received the Ad26.COV2.S COVID-19 vaccine or a placebo. The CDR3 runs from the conserved cysteine through the conserved F or W. D genes are given only for firm matches. A clone size is listed for some rows: how often the clone was seen (once, few, many), or a class if it is expanded.

CDR3 length	V gene	D gene	J gene	clone size	CDR3 protein	CDR3 DNA
16	TRBV2	TRBD2	TRBJ2-3	NA	CATYSARLAGIDTQYF	TGTGCCACTTATAGTGCCAGGCTAGCGGGGATAGATACGCAGTATTTT
14	TRBV19	NA	TRBJ1-5	few	CATAIRKSNQPQHF	TGTGCCACCGCGATACGGAAGAGCAATCAGCCCCAGCATTTT
14	TRBV7-3	NA	TRBJ2-1	NA	CASSLTLSYNEQFF	TGTGCCAGCAGCTTAACGCTCTCCTACAATGAGCAGTTCTTC
15	TRBV9	NA	TRBJ2-2	few	CASSFDPGYTGELFF	TGTGCCAGCAGCTTCGACCCAGGGTACACCGGGGAGCTGTTTTTT
12	TRBV11-2	NA	TRBJ2-4	few	CASSLDKNIQYF	TGTGCCAGCAGCTTAGATAAAAACATTCAGTACTTC
14	TRBV18	TRBD1	TRBJ2-5	NA	CASSPRTGMETQYF	TGTGCCAGCTCACCCAGGACAGGGATGGAGACCCAGTACTTC
13	TRBV2	NA	TRBJ2-2	NA	CASSVRYFGELFF	TGTGCCAGCAGTGTTAGGTATTTCGGGGAGCTGTTTTTT
15	TRBV9	NA	TRBJ1-1	few	CASSVQGTVNTEAFF	TGTGCCAGCAGCGTCCAGGGGACTGTGAACACTGAAGCTTTCTTT
14	TRBV2	TRBD1	TRBJ1-4	NA	CASSDRGWGEKLFF	TGTGCCAGCAGCGACAGGGGTTGGGGTGAAAAACTGTTTTTT
17	TRBV7-9	NA	TRBJ1-4	few	CASSLAAGMATNEKLFF	TGTGCCAGCAGCTTAGCTGCCGGGATGGCAACTAATGAAAAACTGTTTTTT
14	TRBV2	NA	TRBJ2-5	NA	CASNKGTVEETQYF	TGTGCCAGCAATAAGGGGACTGTTGAAGAGACCCAGTACTTC
17	TRBV11-2	TRBD2	TRBJ2-3	NA	CASSSRGTSGSKDTQYF	TGTGCCAGCAGCTCCAGAGGGACTAGCGGGAGTAAGGATACGCAGTATTTT
17	TRBV4-3	NA	TRBJ2-1	NA	CASSQASTLGTYNEQFF	TGCGCCAGCAGCCAAGCGTCAACCTTAGGCACCTACAATGAGCAGTTCTTC
14	TRBV5-6	NA	TRBJ2-5	NA	CASSFPDRQETQYF	TGTGCCAGCAGCTTTCCAGACAGGCAAGAGACCCAGTACTTC
15	TRBV4-3	TRBD1	TRBJ1-5	NA	CASSQVWQGVKPQHF	TGCGCCAGCAGCCAAGTTTGGCAGGGGGTCAAGCCCCAGCATTTT
16	TRBV30	NA	TRBJ1-1	NA	CAWSSSGRGAMTEAFF	TGTGCCTGGAGTTCTTCGGGACGGGGGGCGATGACTGAAGCTTTCTTT
17	TRBV3-1/TRBV3-2	NA	TRBJ1-6	NA	CASSQVRGVSYNSPLHF	TGTGCCAGCAGCCAAGTTCGGGGCGTCTCCTATAATTCACCCCTCCACTTT
16	TRBV6-2/TRBV6-3	NA	TRBJ2-7	few	CASSYRFTGTGYEQYF	TGTGCCAGCAGTTACCGTTTTACCGGGACGGGCTACGAGCAGTACTTC
16	TRBV7-9	NA	TRBJ2-7	NA	CASSLVSWGAGYEQYF	TGTGCCAGCAGCTTAGTGTCGTGGGGGGCAGGTTACGAGCAGTACTTC
14	TRBV9	TRBD2	TRBJ2-1	NA	CASSSSGRASEQFF	TGTGCCAGCAGTTCTAGCGGGAGGGCCAGTGAGCAGTTCTTC
20	TRBV6-2/TRBV6-3	NA	TRBJ2-3	NA	CASSPLGSALGGESTDTQYF	TGTGCCAGCAGTCCGTTAGGTTCGGCTCTGGGGGGAGAGAGCACAGATACGCAGTATTTT
13	TRBV5-1	NA	TRBJ1-2	NA	CASSLGELYGYTF	TGCGCCAGCAGCTTGGGCGAGCTCTATGGCTACACCTTC
17	TRBV21-1	NA	TRBJ1-2	NA	CASSKVSRGAVNYGYTF	TGTGCCAGCAGCAAAGTCAGCAGGGGGGCCGTAAACTATGGCTACACCTTC
13	TRBV25-1	NA	TRBJ2-1	NA	CASSDRRDSTQFF	TGTGCCAGCAGTGATCGCCGGGACTCGACGCAGTTCTTC
15	TRBV6-2/TRBV6-3	NA	TRBJ2-5	NA	CASSPRGDPGETQYF	TGTGCCAGCAGCCCCCGCGGGGACCCTGGAGAGACCCAGTACTTC
17	TRBV6-2/TRBV6-3	TRBD1	TRBJ2-2	NA	CASSYKTGTARRWELFF	TGTGCCAGCAGTTACAAAACCGGGACAGCCAGGAGATGGGAGCTGTTTTTT
14	TRBV2	NA	TRBJ2-1	NA	CASNSELTFNEQFF	TGTGCCAGCAATTCGGAACTAACATTTAATGAGCAGTTCTTC
14	TRBV7-2	NA	TRBJ2-5	NA	CASSFSRLQETQYF	TGTGCCAGCAGCTTTTCCCGCCTACAAGAGACCCAGTACTTC
12	TRBV7-9	NA	TRBJ2-3	few	CASSLLTDTQYF	TGTGCCAGCAGCTTACTCACAGATACGCAGTATTTT
16	TRBV18	TRBD1	TRBJ2-2	NA	CASSPPTGSDTGELFF	TGTGCCAGCTCACCGCCGACAGGGTCGGACACCGGGGAGCTGTTTTTT
14	TRBV4-2	NA	TRBJ2-1	NA	CASSQDLAANEQFF	TGTGCCAGCAGCCAAGACCTTGCCGCCAATGAGCAGTTCTTC
15	TRBV11-2	NA	TRBJ2-2	once	CASSTLQGNTGELFF	TGTGCCAGCAGCACCCTCCAAGGAAACACCGGGGAGCTGTTTTTT
13	TRBV5-6	NA	TRBJ2-7	NA	CASSLWENYEQYF	TGTGCCAGCAGCTTGTGGGAGAATTACGAGCAGTACTTC